A single sample is the source of the 9 T cell receptor beta chains below, sequenced in a study of OX40 agonist ivuxolimab in advanced cancers. Using immunoSEQ multiplex PCR, the repertoire was profiled, and TCRdb retains in-frame clones only, with some absent. The repertoire has 68,000 or so clones, 86% of them found once; the top ten carry roughly 7.8%. Sequencing was performed on CD4+ or CD8+ T cells sorted from blood, taken in a trial of the OX40 agonist ivuxolimab. The receptors were sampled from an adult with an advanced solid tumor such as melanoma, head and neck, liver or kidney cancer.

J is TRBJ2-5 and V is TRBV16, with unresolved D. The CDR3 loop spans 11 amino acids. CDR1 is KGHSY and CDR2 is FQNENV in the germline V gene. Between the trimmed V and J ends, which lost 2 bases and 2 bases, there was a span of 0 bases. CDR3 in amino acids: CASSQQETQYF. Here the CDR3 DNA reads TGTGCCAGCAGCCAACAAGAGACCCAGTACTTC.

Only a few counts were recorded for this clone. The rearrangement joins TRBV15 to TRBJ1-1, with D maybe TRBD1 (5 bases). The CDR3 covers 15 residues. Germline-derived CDR1 and CDR2 are LNHNV and YYDKDF (reference sequence). The germline V and J ends were trimmed by 0 bases and 2 bases, with 10 bases remaining between them. The CDR3 DNA follows: TGTGCCACCAGCAGAGAAGACAGATTTAACACTGAAGCTTTCTTT. Its translation is CATSREDRFNTEAFF.

A few counts support this clone. The chain is built from TRBV30 and TRBJ2-7, with D maybe TRBD1 (6 bases). Looked up from germline, CDR1 is GTSNPN and CDR2 is SVGIG (reference sequence). The V end was cut by 2 bases, the J end by 8 bases, with 19 bases between. The CDR3 is made up of 14 amino acids. The CDR3 here is CAWSTGQTSSQQYF. DNA of the CDR3: TGTGCCTGGAGTACGGGACAAACCTCCTCCCAGCAGTACTTC.

The chain uses TRBV6-1 and TRBJ1-1, with D unclear. Germline V lookup: CDR1 MNHNS, CDR2 SASEGT. V shed 6 bases and J shed 4 bases, with 12 bases lying between them. CDR3 length: 13 amino acids. The CDR3 DNA is TGTGCCAGCAGGGGAGAGGGTGGCACTGAAGCTTTCTTT. Translated, it gives CASRGEGGTEAFF.

CDR3 coding DNA: TGTGCCAGCAGTCCCGGGACAGCCCTCTATGGCTACACCTTC. Amino acids: CASSPGTALYGYTF. The V and J genes are TRBV28 and TRBJ1-2; 7 bases fit TRBD1. Germline lookup yields CDR1 MDHEN and CDR2 SYDVKM. This CDR3 region has 14 residues. The trim removed 5 bases at V and 4 bases at J, leaving 7 bases unmatched.

This clone is a singleton in its sample. The CDR3, as DNA: TGTGCCAGCAGTCCCTCGTTGATGGGTTTCGGTTCGGTAGAGACCCAGTACTTC. Its translation: CASSPSLMGFGSVETQYF. This rearrangement joins TRBV27 to TRBJ2-5; D gene ambiguous. This CDR3 has 18 residues. Germline values: CDR1 MNHEY, CDR2 SMNVEV (reference sequence). The V end was cut by 5 bases, the J end by 4 bases, with 26 bases between.

This clone has only a few counts. The rearrangement links TRBV19 to TRBJ1-4, with unresolved D. CDR3 length: 14 residues. Trimming took 3 bases from V and 8 from J, leaving 13 bases between them. Looked up from germline, CDR1 is LNHDA and CDR2 is SQIVND (reference sequence). DNA of the CDR3: TGTGCCAGTAGTATTTTAGATTTTGGAGAAAAACTGTTTTTT. Its protein product is CASSILDFGEKLFF. The full variable domain, rest sourced from reference TRBV19 and TRBJ1-4, is DGGITQSPKYLFRKEGQNVTLSCEQNLNHDAMYWYRQDPGQGLRLIYYSQIVNDFQKGDIAEGYSVSREKKESFPLTVTSAQKNPTAFYLCASSILDFGEKLFFGSGTQLSVL.

This clone has a single count. The chain links TRBV6-1 to TRBJ1-1; D ambiguous. Trimming cost V 0 bases and J 6 bases, with 8 bases left between them. Germline CDR1 MNHNS, CDR2 SASEGT. This CDR3 is built from 13 residues. The chain's CDR3 is CASSEAPLPEAFF. CDR3 coding DNA: TGTGCCAGCAGTGAAGCACCTTTGCCTGAAGCTTTCTTT.

This chain uses TRBV6-1 with TRBJ2-7; D is ambiguous. The germline V gene has CDR1 MNHNS and CDR2 SASEGT. The CDR3 runs 13 residues. The germline V and J ends were trimmed by 1 base and 3 bases, with 7 bases remaining between them. The CDR3 is CASSEVPIYEQYF. CDR3 DNA sequence: TGTGCCAGCAGTGAAGTTCCGATCTACGAGCAGTACTTC.